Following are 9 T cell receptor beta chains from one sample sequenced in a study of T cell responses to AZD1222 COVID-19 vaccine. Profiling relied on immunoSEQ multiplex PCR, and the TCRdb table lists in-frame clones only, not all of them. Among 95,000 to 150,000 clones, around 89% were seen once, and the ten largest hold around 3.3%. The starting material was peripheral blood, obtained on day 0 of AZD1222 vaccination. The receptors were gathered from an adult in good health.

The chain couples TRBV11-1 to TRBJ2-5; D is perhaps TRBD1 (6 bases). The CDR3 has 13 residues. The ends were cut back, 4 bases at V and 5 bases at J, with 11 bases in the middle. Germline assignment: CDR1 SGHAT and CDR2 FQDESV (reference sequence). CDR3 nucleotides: TGTGCCAGCAGCTCCAGGGGTGTGGAGACCCAGTACTTC. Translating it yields CASSSRGVETQYF. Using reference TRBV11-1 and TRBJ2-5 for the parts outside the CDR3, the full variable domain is EAEVAQSPRYKITEKSQAVAFWCDPISGHATLYWYRQILGQGPELLVQFQDESVVDDSQLPKDRFSAERLKGVDSTLKIQPAELGDSAMYLCASSSRGVETQYFGPGTRLLVL.

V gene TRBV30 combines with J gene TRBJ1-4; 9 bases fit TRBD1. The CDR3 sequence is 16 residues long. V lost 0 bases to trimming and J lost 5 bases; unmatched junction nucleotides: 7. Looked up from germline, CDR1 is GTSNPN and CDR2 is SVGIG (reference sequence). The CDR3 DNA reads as TGTGCCTGGAGTGTAGGGACAGGGACCCCAAATGAAAAACTGTTTTTT. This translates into CAWSVGTGTPNEKLFF. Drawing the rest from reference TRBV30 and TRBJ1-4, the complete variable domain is SQTIHQWPATLVQPVGSPLSLECTVEGTSNPNLYWYRQAAGRGLQLLFYSVGIGQISSEVPQNLSASRPQDRQFILSSKKLLLSDSGFYLCAWSVGTGTPNEKLFFGSGTQLSVL.

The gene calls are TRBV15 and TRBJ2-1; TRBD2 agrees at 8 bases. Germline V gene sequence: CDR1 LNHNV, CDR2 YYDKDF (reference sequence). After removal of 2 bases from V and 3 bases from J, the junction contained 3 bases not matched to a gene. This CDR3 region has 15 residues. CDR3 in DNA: TGTGCCACCAGCAGACGTAGCGGGAACTACAATGAGCAGTTCTTC. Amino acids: CATSRRSGNYNEQFF.

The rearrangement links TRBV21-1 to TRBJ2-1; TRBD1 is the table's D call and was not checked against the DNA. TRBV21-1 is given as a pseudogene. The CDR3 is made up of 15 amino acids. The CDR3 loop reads CASSRDRVPYNEQFF. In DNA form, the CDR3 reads TGTGCCAGCAGCAGGGACAGGGTCCCCTACAATGAGCAGTTCTTC.

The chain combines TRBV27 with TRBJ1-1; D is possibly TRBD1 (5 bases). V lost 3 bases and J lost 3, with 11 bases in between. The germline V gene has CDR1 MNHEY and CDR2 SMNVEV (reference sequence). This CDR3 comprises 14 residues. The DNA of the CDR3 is TGTGCCAGCAGTTTCTTCGGGGCGGACACTGAAGCTTTCTTT. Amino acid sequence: CASSFFGADTEAFF.

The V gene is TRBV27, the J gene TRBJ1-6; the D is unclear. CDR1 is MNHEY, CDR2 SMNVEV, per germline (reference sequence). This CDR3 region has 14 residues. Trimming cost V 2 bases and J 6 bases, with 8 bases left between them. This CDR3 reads CASSLSLGNSPLHF. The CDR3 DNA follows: TGTGCCAGCAGTTTAAGTCTCGGTAATTCACCCCTCCACTTT.

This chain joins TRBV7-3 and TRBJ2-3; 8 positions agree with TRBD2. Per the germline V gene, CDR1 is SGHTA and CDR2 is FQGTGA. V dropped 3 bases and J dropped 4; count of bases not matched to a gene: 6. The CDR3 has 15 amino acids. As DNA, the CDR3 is TGTGCCAGCAGCTTGGCTAGCGGGCCCTCAGATACGCAGTATTTT. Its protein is CASSLASGPSDTQYF.

The CDR3 loop reads CASSLTYEQFF. CDR3 sequence (DNA): TGTGCCAGCAGTTTAACCTATGAGCAGTTCTTC. The rearrangement uses TRBV28 and TRBJ2-1; D is ambiguous. This CDR3 comprises 11 residues. V dropped 2 bases and J dropped 8 bases, with 4 bases sitting between them. In germline, CDR1 is MDHEN, CDR2 SYDVKM.

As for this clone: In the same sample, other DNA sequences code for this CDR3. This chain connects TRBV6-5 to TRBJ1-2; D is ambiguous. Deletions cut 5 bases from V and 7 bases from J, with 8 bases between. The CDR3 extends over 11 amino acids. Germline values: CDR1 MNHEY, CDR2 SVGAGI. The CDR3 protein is CASSRGGGYTF. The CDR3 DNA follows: TGTGCCAGCAGTCGGGGAGGTGGCTACACCTTC.